The 22 T cell receptor beta chains below all came from one sample that was sequenced in a study of blood T cells in healthy people across ages. Next came a second PCR, run for about 6 to 12 cycles, which used a sample-barcoded 5' primer along with a J-beta primer mix. TCRdb reprocessed the 5' RACE reads via MiXCR and lists one record per CDR3 protein. The table has hundreds of thousands of distinct CDR3 sequences, nearly 25% seen once. This sample was also put to use in a study of T cells of mothers and their children.

Material for sequencing was blood. The receptor set was obtained from a boy younger than 18 in good health.

The sample holds many counts of this clonotype. This chain joins TRBV4-2 and TRBJ2-3; D is undetermined. The CDR3 loop spans 14 amino acids. Trimming cost V 1 base and J 1 base, with 6 bases left between them. From germline, CDR1 is LGHNA and CDR2 YNFKEQ. The DNA for the CDR3 is TGTGCCAGCAGCCAAGGCCGAGGCACAGATACGCAGTATTTT. Translating it yields CASSQGRGTDTQYF.

Many counts were recorded for this clonotype. The chain employs TRBV4-1 and TRBJ1-4, with TRBD1 identical over 7 bases. Germline CDR1 MGHRA, CDR2 YSYEKL. The CDR3 runs to 16 residues. V shed 4 bases, J shed 5 bases, and the junction held 10 bases outside the gene matches. CDR3 coding DNA: TGCGCCAGCAGCCGGCCCCCGGACAGGCTGAATGAAAAACTGTTTTTT. Translating it yields CASSRPPDRLNEKLFF.

This clonotype has more than one count but fewer than ten. This sequence joins TRBV20-1 and TRBJ2-3; D remains unclear. This CDR3 is 12 amino acids long. Germline-derived CDR1 and CDR2 are DFQATT and SNEGSKA (reference sequence). The CDR3 nucleotides read TGCAGCGTTCCAATTAGTTTGTCTACGCAGTATTTT. Its translation: CSVPISLSTQYF.

The gene calls are TRBV27 and TRBJ2-2; D gene unclear. CDR3 length equals 14 residues. The V gene lost 6 bases and the J gene lost 1 base, with 9 bases spanning the gap. CDR1 is MNHEY, CDR2 SMNVEV, per germline (reference sequence). CDR3 bases: TGTGCCAGCAGGACCCACCTGAACACCGGGGAGCTGTTTTTT. Translating it yields CASRTHLNTGELFF.

This clonotype was observed many times. The genes are TRBV10-3 and TRBJ2-1; TRBD1 matches 8 bases. Germline V gene sequence: CDR1 ENHRY, CDR2 SYGVKD. The ends lost 8 bases at V and 7 bases at J; junction bases unmatched: 7. CDR3 length: 13 residues. The CDR3 region has the DNA TGTGCCATCGGATCAGGGGGCCTGAATGAGCAGTTCTTC. The encoded protein is CAIGSGGLNEQFF.

This sequence joins TRBV20-1 and TRBJ1-5; TRBD1 matches at 8 bases. The CDR3 extends over 15 amino acids. Germline V lookup: CDR1 DFQATT, CDR2 SNEGSKA (reference sequence). With 5 bases clipped from V and 2 bases from J, the junction kept 8 bases outside the gene matches. This CDR3 reads CSARLDRGGNQPQHF. CDR3 DNA sequence: TGCAGTGCTCGCCTCGACAGGGGCGGCAATCAGCCCCAGCATTTT.

This chain connects TRBV11-2 to TRBJ2-7; 7 positions agree with TRBD2. The CDR3 loop spans 15 amino acids. Germline V gives CDR1 SGHAT, CDR2 FQNNGV. V was pared by 0 bases and J by 0 bases, with 2 bases of the junction left unmatched. The CDR3 DNA sequence: TGTGCCAGCAGCTTAGACATAGCGGGCTCCTACGAGCAGTACTTC. Translating gives CASSLDIAGSYEQYF.

This clonotype was recorded many times. The V call is TRBV28, the J call TRBJ2-5; no definite D call. From germline, CDR1 is MDHEN and CDR2 SYDVKM. CDR3 length equals 11 residues. Trimming stripped 6 bases from V and 5 bases from J, with 7 bases between. The CDR3 region is CASSFSETQYF. The CDR3 nucleotides read TGTGCCAGCAGCTTCTCTGAGACCCAGTACTTC. Full variable domain (rest looked up from reference TRBV28 and TRBJ2-5): DVKVTQSSRYLVKRTGEKVFLECVQDMDHENMFWYRQDPGLGLRLIYFSYDVKMKEKGDIPEGYSVSREKKERFSLILESASTNQTSMYLCASSFSETQYFGPGTRLLVL.

Concerning this clonotype itself: One end of the junction is discordant with germline, which a read error may explain. The chain employs TRBV4-3 and TRBJ2-6, with 11 bases matching TRBD2. The CDR3 is 20 residues long. Looked up from germline, CDR1 is LGHNA and CDR2 is YSLEER. CDR3 protein: CASSQVPPGLAASGANGLTF. For the CDR3, the DNA is TGCGCCAGCAGCCAAGTCCCCCCGGGACTAGCGGCCTCTGGGGCCAACGGCCTGACTTTC.

In its sample, this clonotype was seen a few times. The chain links TRBV6-1 to TRBJ2-7; perhaps TRBD2 as D (6 bases). Trimming pared 3 bases from V and 7 bases from J, leaving 19 bases between. This CDR3 region has 15 residues. Germline loops: CDR1 MNHNS, CDR2 SASEGT. CDR3 nucleotide sequence: TGTGCCAGCAGTGACGGTAGGCCGGGAGTTTCGGAGCAGTACTTC. This sequence encodes CASSDGRPGVSEQYF.

J is TRBJ2-5 and V is TRBV2; 12 bases fit TRBD2. The germline V gene encodes CDR1 SNHLY and CDR2 FYNNEI. V lost 6 bases to trimming and J lost 2 bases; unmatched junction nucleotides: 13. The length of the CDR3 is 18 residues. CDR3 sequence: CASSLGLAGPGGQETQYF. The CDR3 DNA sequence: TGTGCCAGCAGCCTCGGACTAGCGGGACCCGGAGGGCAAGAGACCCAGTACTTC.

The chain combines TRBV6-6 with TRBJ2-3; 9 bases line up with TRBD2. CDR1 and CDR2 from the germline V gene are MNHNY and SVGAGI (reference sequence). V was pared by 6 bases and J by 2 bases, with 9 bases of the junction left unmatched. This CDR3 contains 16 residues. In DNA form, the CDR3 reads TGTGCCAGCAGCCCAACACTAGCGGGTCTCACAGATACGCAGTATTTT. Translated, it gives CASSPTLAGLTDTQYF.

Turning to this clonotype: The junction departs from the called germline gene at one end, perhaps through a read error. The rearrangement uses TRBV3-1 and TRBJ2-1; D tentatively reads TRBD1 or TRBD2 (6 bases each). This CDR3 comprises 16 residues. Per germline, CDR1 LGHDT and CDR2 YNNKEL (reference sequence). The CDR3 reads CASSQVGGSSYSEQFF. The CDR3 coding sequence is TGTGCCAGCAGCCAAGTAGGGGGGAGCTCCTACAGTGAGCAGTTCTTC.

This sequence joins TRBV28 and TRBJ1-5, with D maybe TRBD1 (5 bases). Germline values: CDR1 MDHEN, CDR2 SYDVKM. CDR3 length equals 21 residues. With 1 base removed from V and 9 bases from J, the gap between germline ends came to 34 bases. The CDR3 protein is CASSLYIVWGDNPDGRRPQHF. CDR3 nucleotide sequence: TGTGCCAGCAGTTTATACATTGTGTGGGGGGATAATCCGGACGGAAGACGGCCCCAGCATTTT.

DNA for the CDR3: TGCGCCAGCAGCCATGAACCGGGACAGGGATACTATGGCTACACCTTC. This translates into CASSHEPGQGYYGYTF. The genes are TRBV4-3 and TRBJ1-2; 9 bases are a match to TRBD1. From germline, CDR1 is LGHNA and CDR2 YSLEER. With 3 bases clipped from V and 3 bases from J, the junction kept 8 bases outside the gene matches. This CDR3 is 16 amino acids long.

The CDR3 DNA reads as TGTGCCAGCAGTGAAGGTTGGGGTACGAAAGGGGCCAACGTCCTGACTTTC. This codes for CASSEGWGTKGANVLTF. V gene TRBV2 combines with J gene TRBJ2-6; no firm D call. The CDR3 is made up of 17 amino acids. V gave up 1 base and J gave up 4 bases, with 14 bases separating them. Germline assignment: CDR1 SNHLY and CDR2 FYNNEI.

This clonotype was seen only a few times. The rearrangement uses TRBV12-3 or TRBV12-4 and TRBJ1-5; TRBD1 agrees at 7 bases. After removal of 3 bases from V and 6 bases from J, the junction contained 14 bases not matched to a gene. The CDR3 has 17 amino acids. Written as DNA, the CDR3 is TGTGCCAGCAGTTTTAGGTCAGGGGGAGTCGGCAGTCAGCCCCAGCATTTT. Its protein is CASSFRSGGVGSQPQHF.

V and J are TRBV5-1 and TRBJ2-1, with 14 nucleotides matching TRBD2. The junction had 6 bases not matched to a gene; V was cut back by 4 bases and J by 3 bases. This CDR3 has 17 amino acids. Germline values: CDR1 SGHRS, CDR2 YFSETQ. The CDR3 DNA is TGCGCCAGCAGCCAAGGACTAGCGGGGGGTCTCTACAATGAGCAGTTCTTC. As protein: CASSQGLAGGLYNEQFF.

This clonotype was picked up a small number of times. The germline gene is not matched at one end of the junction; a read error may be the cause. J is TRBJ2-1 and V is TRBV27; D is possibly TRBD2 (6 bases). Germline loops: CDR1 MNHEY, CDR2 SMNVEV (reference sequence). CDR3 length equals 14 residues. CDR3 nucleotide sequence: TGTGCCAGCAATGGGGGGTTGTCCTACAGTGAGCAGTTCTTC. It yields the protein CASNGGLSYSEQFF.

This clonotype appeared a few times. This sequence joins TRBV20-1 and TRBJ2-1; D perhaps matches TRBD1 (5 bases). Per the germline V gene, CDR1 is DFQATT and CDR2 is SNEGSKA (reference sequence). The length of the CDR3 is 14 residues. V gave up 2 bases and J gave up 5 bases, with 13 bases separating them. For the CDR3, the DNA is TGCAGTGCTAGACTGGCAGGGAAAAACAATGAGCAGTTCTTC. Protein product: CSARLAGKNNEQFF.

V and J are TRBV9 and TRBJ1-3; 9 bases agree with TRBD1. This CDR3 spans 15 amino acids. Unmatched junction bases numbered 3, after V lost 3 bases and J lost 2 bases. Germline V gives CDR1 SGDLS, CDR2 YYNGEE. This CDR3 is CASSAGTGTGNTIYF. Written as DNA, the CDR3 is TGTGCCAGCAGCGCTGGGACAGGGACTGGAAACACCATATATTTT.

This clonotype was picked up a small number of times. The chain joins TRBV29-1 to TRBJ2-5, with D perhaps matching TRBD1 or TRBD2 (6 bases each). Germline CDR1 SQVTM, CDR2 ANQGSEA. V gave up 5 bases and J gave up 9 bases, with 13 bases separating them. There are 11 residues in the CDR3. CDR3 sequence (DNA): TGCAGCGTTTTAGCGGAGGGGGCCCAGTACTTC. This codes for CSVLAEGAQYF. Combining the CDR3 with reference TRBV29-1 and TRBJ2-5 gives the whole variable domain SAVISQKPSRDICQRGTSLTIQCQVDSQVTMMFWYRQQPGQSLTLIATANQGSEATYESGFVIDKFPISRPNLTFSTLTVSNMSPEDSSIYLCSVLAEGAQYFGPGTRLLVL.